This T cell receptor (beta chain) was found in a study of T cells after posttransplantation cyclophosphamide. Trimming removed 4 bases from V and 3 bases from J, with 9 bases in between. Germline lookup yields CDR1 SGHTA and CDR2 FQGTGA. The CDR3 extends over 13 amino acids. About this clone itself: Its target is not known.

Study observations and caveats: Later post-transplant blood repertoires were often dominated by donor CD8+ memory clones.

Cells defined as naive were viable CD3+CD4+ or CD3+CD8+ and CCR7+CD45RA+CD45RO-CD95-CD27+CD28+. Measured with immunoSEQ multiplex PCR; TCRdb has only the in-frame clones, and not every one. The table lists about 16,000 clones, 85% to 95% of them singletons. The sequenced material came from naive CD4+ T cells sorted from blood. The chain combines TRBV7-3 with TRBJ1-1, with D perhaps matching TRBD1 (6 bases). The receptor's source is a woman aged 45-65 years in good health and a related stem cell transplant donor. CDR3 bases: TGTGCCAGCAGCTCCGGACAGCACACTGAAGCTTTCTTT. Protein product: CASSSGQHTEAFF. Combining the CDR3 with reference TRBV7-3 and TRBJ1-1 gives the whole variable domain GAGVSQTPSNKVTEKGKYVELRCDPISGHTALYWYRQSLGQGPEFLIYFQGTGAADDSGLPNDRFFAVRPEGSVSTLKIQRTERGDSAVYLCASSSGQHTEAFFGQGTRLTVV.